One and the same sample provided the 27 T cell receptor beta chains below, sequenced in a study of blood T cell repertoires in COVID-19 (dated by TCRdb to 2018 to 2021). The method behind the library was the immunoSEQ multiplex PCR assay. In its TCRdb copy, this immuneACCESS table keeps in-frame sequences only and misses some clones. Where compared with another copy, unresolved V genes explain less than half of these, and the others have no known cause. Across this sample there are about 99,000 clones, with 87% seen only once. Of the sample, about 6.3% falls within the top ten clones. Sequencing input: peripheral blood. The receptor source for this set is a human donor in a cohort sampled during active COVID-19.

The J gene is TRBJ1-1, the V gene TRBV5-1; TRBD1 is a possible D gene (6 bases). Trimming removed 0 bases from V and 4 bases from J, with 10 bases in between. CDR3 size: 14 residues. Germline values: CDR1 SGHRS, CDR2 YFSETQ. As DNA, the CDR3 is TGCGCCAGCAGCTTGGGACAGGTTTTCACTGAAGCTTTCTTT. Its protein is CASSLGQVFTEAFF.

The rearrangement links TRBV30 to TRBJ2-1; 10 nucleotides line up with TRBD1. The CDR3 is made up of 15 amino acids. Germline V lookup: CDR1 GTSNPN, CDR2 SVGIG (reference sequence). V lost 5 bases to trimming and J lost 7 bases; unmatched junction nucleotides: 11. CDR3 protein: CAWSVTGGYANEQFF. DNA for the CDR3: TGTGCCTGGTCGGTGACAGGGGGCTACGCGAATGAGCAGTTCTTC.

This clone was picked up one time. This rearrangement joins TRBV27 to TRBJ2-7; 12 nucleotides align to TRBD2. The V gene end was trimmed by 6 bases and the J gene end by 3 bases; junction bases not matched to a gene: 3. In germline, CDR1 is MNHEY, CDR2 SMNVEV (reference sequence). CDR3 length: 14 residues. In nucleotides, the CDR3 is TGTGCCAGCAGACTAGCGGGGGGCGACTACGAGCAGTACTTC. Its protein is CASRLAGGDYEQYF.

This chain uses TRBV19 with TRBJ1-5, with 7 bases aligning to TRBD1. CDR3 size: 15 residues. Unmatched junction bases numbered 5, after V lost 4 bases and J lost 2 bases. Germline V gives CDR1 LNHDA, CDR2 SQIVND (reference sequence). The CDR3 protein is CASSTLDRGNQPQHF. CDR3 nucleotides: TGTGCCAGTAGTACCCTAGACAGGGGCAATCAGCCCCAGCATTTT.

The chain carries TRBV28 and TRBJ2-3, with TRBD2 matching over 10 bases. Trimming at V came to 6 bases and at J to 0 bases, leaving 0 bases not matched to a gene. From germline, CDR1 is MDHEN and CDR2 SYDVKM. The CDR3 is 14 residues long. The CDR3 loop reads CASRAGGSTDTQYF. The CDR3 bases are TGTGCCAGCAGAGCGGGGGGGAGCACAGATACGCAGTATTTT.

The sample holds one count of this clone. The V and J genes are TRBV9 and TRBJ2-3, with TRBD1 identical over 7 bases. The CDR3 sequence is 16 residues long. Germline values: CDR1 SGDLS, CDR2 YYNGEE. The V and J ends lost 0 bases and 2 bases, in that order; junction bases with no gene match: 6. In nucleotides, the CDR3 is TGTGCCAGCAGCGTAGGACAGGGAGCCAACACAGATACGCAGTATTTT. Protein: CASSVGQGANTDTQYF.

The V call is TRBV6-5, the J call TRBJ2-1, with D tentatively TRBD1 (6 bases). Trimming removed 3 bases at V and 10 bases at J, with 10 bases between. Germline V gene sequence: CDR1 MNHEY, CDR2 SVGAGI. The CDR3 loop spans 12 amino acids. The CDR3: CASSYAGQEQFF. The CDR3 nucleotides are TGTGCCAGCAGTTATGCCGGACAGGAGCAGTTCTTC.

The gene calls are TRBV18 and TRBJ1-5; the D gene is possibly TRBD1 (5 bases). V lost 5 bases, J lost 5 bases, and 16 bases lay in between. The CDR3 is 15 residues long. The V gene's germline CDR1 is KGHSH and CDR2 LQKENI. The CDR3 coding sequence is TGTGCCAGCTCATCAGAATCAGGGCGCGATCAGCCCCAGCATTTT. It specifies CASSSESGRDQPQHF.

The genes are TRBV24-1 and TRBJ2-2; 9 bases are a match to TRBD1. V lost 7 bases, J lost 3 bases, and 2 bases stayed unmatched. Germline V gives CDR1 KGHDR, CDR2 SFDVKD. The CDR3 is 14 amino acids. The CDR3 loop is CATSRTGDTGELFF. CDR3 nucleotide sequence: TGTGCCACCAGCCGGACAGGGGACACCGGGGAGCTGTTTTTT.

The chain uses TRBV28 and TRBJ1-5; no firm D call. V lost 1 base and J lost 9, with 7 bases in between. CDR3 length equals 12 residues. Germline CDR1 and CDR2: MDHEN and SYDVKM. CDR3 region: CASSLSPGPQHF. DNA for the CDR3: TGTGCCAGCAGTTTATCTCCAGGGCCCCAGCATTTT.

The chain joins TRBV27 to TRBJ1-4; TRBD1 agrees at 7 bases. J lost 8 bases, V lost 6 bases, and 12 bases had no gene match. CDR3 length: 15 residues. The germline V gene has CDR1 MNHEY and CDR2 SMNVEV (reference sequence). The CDR3 DNA reads TGTGCCAGCAGCCTCACCCGGGACAGCGCCGAAAAACTGTTTTTT. Translation gives CASSLTRDSAEKLFF. Combining the CDR3 with reference TRBV27 and TRBJ1-4 gives the whole variable domain EAQVTQNPRYLITVTGKKLTVTCSQNMNHEYMSWYRQDPGLGLRQIYYSMNVEVTDKGDVPEGYKVSRKEKRNFPLILESPSPNQTSLYFCASSLTRDSAEKLFFGSGTQLSVL.

The gene calls are TRBV10-3 and TRBJ2-5; D perhaps matches TRBD1 (7 bases). The CDR3 runs 16 residues. V dropped 2 bases and J dropped 1 base, with 14 bases sitting between them. Germline V gene data show CDR1 as ENHRY and CDR2 as SYGVKD. The CDR3 spells CAISEAGTVGQETQYF. CDR3 bases: TGTGCCATCAGTGAGGCGGGGACAGTTGGCCAAGAGACCCAGTACTTC.

The rearrangement uses TRBV5-1 and TRBJ2-7; D not certain. This CDR3 is built from 15 residues. In germline, CDR1 is SGHRS, CDR2 YFSETQ. V was cut by 0 bases and J by 0 bases, with 10 bases left in between. The CDR3 region is CASSLGPYSSYEQYF. Written as DNA, the CDR3 is TGCGCCAGCAGCTTGGGGCCCTACAGCTCCTACGAGCAGTACTTC.

J is TRBJ1-2 and V is TRBV27; no definite D call. V lost 3 bases and J lost 2, with 13 bases in between. The CDR3 has 15 amino acids. CDR1 MNHEY and CDR2 SMNVEV come from the germline V gene (reference sequence). CDR3 DNA: TGTGCCAGCAGTTTCACGGGAACTCCAAACTATGGCTACACCTTC. Its protein product is CASSFTGTPNYGYTF.

The J gene is TRBJ1-5, the V gene TRBV19; no reliable D call. V lost 5 bases and J 0 bases, leaving 8 bases between the germline ends. This CDR3 is 14 amino acids long. CDR1 is LNHDA and CDR2 is SQIVND in the germline V gene (reference sequence). DNA for the CDR3: TGTGCCAGTAGTCTCCAGAATAGCAATCAGCCCCAGCATTTT. It specifies CASSLQNSNQPQHF. The full variable domain, completed using reference TRBV19 and TRBJ1-5, is DGGITQSPKYLFRKEGQNVTLSCEQNLNHDAMYWYRQDPGQGLRLIYYSQIVNDFQKGDIAEGYSVSREKKESFPLTVTSAQKNPTAFYLCASSLQNSNQPQHFGDGTRLSIL.

The chain links TRBV7-8 to TRBJ2-3; 8 bases line up with TRBD1. V trimming: 5 bases; J trimming: 5 bases; junction bases outside the gene matches: 6. Looked up from germline, CDR1 is SGHVS and CDR2 is FQNEAQ. The length of the CDR3 is 14 residues. The CDR3 spells CASSGITGGDTQYF. CDR3 nucleotide sequence: TGTGCCAGCAGCGGGATTACAGGGGGAGATACGCAGTATTTT.

The rearrangement links TRBV7-8 to TRBJ1-1; D remains ambiguous. The CDR3 loop spans 13 amino acids. Germline-derived CDR1 and CDR2 are SGHVS and FQNEAQ. The ends were cut back, 4 bases at V and 0 bases at J, with 6 bases in the middle. CDR3 amino acids: CASSSQMNTEAFF. DNA for the CDR3: TGTGCCAGCAGCTCACAGATGAACACTGAAGCTTTCTTT. Full variable domain (rest looked up from reference TRBV7-8 and TRBJ1-1): GAGVSQSPRYKVAKRGQDVALRCDPISGHVSLFWYQQALGQGPEFLTYFQNEAQLDKSGLPSDRFFAERPEGSVSTLKIQRTQQEDSAVYLCASSSQMNTEAFFGQGTRLTVV.

V is TRBV3-1 (or the pseudogene TRBV3-2) and J is TRBJ2-7; 9 positions match TRBD2. Trimming at V came to 4 bases and at J to 1 base, leaving 11 bases not matched to a gene. CDR3 length: 17 residues. CDR1 is LGHDT, CDR2 YNNKEL, per germline (reference sequence). CDR3 sequence (DNA): TGTGCCAGCAGCCTCCCGAATGGACTAGCGAATTCCTACGAGCAGTACTTC. It is translated as CASSLPNGLANSYEQYF.

The sample holds a few counts of this clone. CDR3 in DNA: TGTGCCAGCAGCTCGGTGGGCGGGTACTCCTACGAGCAGTACTTC. Its protein is CASSSVGGYSYEQYF. The chain couples TRBV7-8 to TRBJ2-7; possible D gene TRBD2, 5 bases. The CDR3 length is 15 residues. V was clipped by 4 bases and J by 0 bases, with 13 bases between them. CDR1 is SGHVS and CDR2 is FQNEAQ in the germline V gene.

The rearrangement uses TRBV11-2 and TRBJ2-2; the match to TRBD1 covers 9 bases. The V and J ends lost 2 bases and 3 bases, in that order; junction bases with no gene match: 1. The germline V gene has CDR1 SGHAT and CDR2 FQNNGV. This CDR3 has 15 amino acids. The CDR3 sequence is CASSLWDRDTGELFF. The CDR3 nucleotides are TGTGCCAGCAGCTTATGGGACAGGGACACCGGGGAGCTGTTTTTT.

V is TRBV5-6 and J is TRBJ2-7; 9 bases line up with TRBD1. With 5 bases clipped from V and 1 base from J, the junction kept 4 bases outside the gene matches. This CDR3 has 14 amino acids. Germline CDR1 reads SGHDT; CDR2 reads YYEEEE. In nucleotides, the CDR3 is TGTGCCAGCAGGGGACAGGGCGCTTCCTACGAGCAGTACTTC. The encoded protein is CASRGQGASYEQYF.

The chain is built from TRBV2 and TRBJ2-5; TRBD2 matches 7 bases. J gave up 4 bases and V 4 bases, and 12 bases lay outside the gene matches. Germline V gene lookup returns CDR1 SNHLY and CDR2 FYNNEI. The length of the CDR3 is 16 residues. CDR3 nucleotide sequence: TGTGCCAGCAGTGTGAGGTTCACAGGCGGGAGAGAGACCCAGTACTTC. Protein sequence: CASSVRFTGGRETQYF. Using reference TRBV2 and TRBJ2-5 for the parts outside the CDR3, the full variable domain is EPEVTQTPSHQVTQMGQEVILRCVPISNHLYFYWYRQILGQKVEFLVSFYNNEISEKSEIFDDQFSVERPDGSNFTLKIRSTKLEDSAMYFCASSVRFTGGRETQYFGPGTRLLVL.

The gene calls are TRBV28 and TRBJ1-1, with TRBD1 identical over 7 bases. Germline lookup yields CDR1 MDHEN and CDR2 SYDVKM. The CDR3 is 15 residues long. The V and J ends lost 5 bases and 0 bases, in that order; junction bases with no gene match: 6. The CDR3 bases are TGTGCCAGCAGTCCGGGACAGACCATGAACACTGAAGCTTTCTTT. It specifies CASSPGQTMNTEAFF.

The chain links TRBV3-1 (or the pseudogene TRBV3-2) to TRBJ1-6; no firm D call. This CDR3 has 13 amino acids. The germline gives CDR1 LGHDT, CDR2 YNNKEL (reference sequence). Deletions cut 0 bases from V and 7 bases from J, with 4 bases between. The DNA of the CDR3 is TGTGCCAGCAGCCAAGATCTCAATTCACCCCTCCACTTT. Translating it yields CASSQDLNSPLHF.

The V and J genes are TRBV10-3 and TRBJ2-1; the match to TRBD2 covers 7 bases. Per the germline V gene, CDR1 is ENHRY and CDR2 is SYGVKD. The trim removed 6 bases at V and 4 bases at J, leaving 12 bases unmatched. This CDR3 is built from 16 residues. This chain's CDR3 is CAIRPTSASGYNEQFF. DNA for the CDR3: TGTGCCATCAGGCCAACTAGCGCTTCGGGATACAATGAGCAGTTCTTC.

As concerns this clone: The conserved closing phenylalanine or tryptophan is absent in this CDR3, likely reflecting a read error. The limits of the CDR3 on the DNA are not certain, so only TCRdb's listed CDR3 is given. V gene TRBV12-2 combines with J gene TRBJ1-5; the table gives TRBD1 as D, unverified against the DNA. TRBV12-2 is described as a pseudogene. Inclusive of both ends, the CDR3 amounts to 10 amino acids. The CDR3 protein is CASRLVNQGA.

The chain recombines TRBV4-2 with TRBJ2-7; 7 positions match TRBD2. There are 15 residues in the CDR3. CDR1 and CDR2 from the germline V gene are LGHNA and YNFKEQ. V lost 1 base and J lost 2; bases outside the gene matches: 5. The CDR3 region has the DNA TGTGCCAGCAGCCAAGTATGGGGGGGGGCCTACGAGCAGTACTTC. Amino acid sequence: CASSQVWGGAYEQYF.